A single sample is the source of the 3 T cell receptor beta chains below, sequenced in a study of radiation and T cells in renal cell carcinoma. Described time point: baseline pretreatment blood. This sample's treatment: 15 Gy SBRT to primary tumor, nephrectomy 4 weeks later. Assay: immunoSEQ multiplex PCR; the TCRdb copy retains only in-frame clones and omits some. The sample consists of approximately 51,000 clones, 75% to 85% of them appearing once. This material consisted of blood, taken from a patient whose treatment included radiotherapy and nephrectomy. The receptors here all came from a woman aged 70-85 years with renal cell carcinoma.

The chain is built from TRBV5-1 and TRBJ1-1; TRBD1 is a possible D gene (6 bases). This CDR3 spans 13 amino acids. V lost 2 bases to trimming and J lost 1 base, with 6 bases between them. The germline V gene encodes CDR1 SGHRS and CDR2 YFSETQ. The DNA of the CDR3 is TGCGCCAGCAGCTTACAGGGGAACACTGAAGCTTTCTTT. Encoded protein: CASSLQGNTEAFF.

The chain carries TRBV7-9 and TRBJ2-2, with D perhaps given as TRBD1 or TRBD2 (5 bases each). Trimming removed 8 bases at V and 6 bases at J, with 22 bases between. This CDR3 has 16 amino acids. Germline V gives CDR1 SEHNR, CDR2 FQNEAQ (reference sequence). The CDR3 loop reads CASGPDIMRGPGELFF. In DNA, the CDR3 is TGTGCCAGCGGACCGGACATAATGAGGGGTCCCGGGGAGCTGTTTTTT.

The J gene is TRBJ2-1, the V gene TRBV9, with 12 bases identical to TRBD2. V trimming: 4 bases; J trimming: 5 bases; junction bases outside the gene matches: 22. The length of the CDR3 is 21 residues. Germline V gene lookup returns CDR1 SGDLS and CDR2 YYNGEE. The DNA of the CDR3 is TGTGCCAGCAGCAAAGGGGCGTCAGGGGGCCTAGCGGGAGGGTCCAACAATGAGCAGTTCTTC. It is translated as CASSKGASGGLAGGSNNEQFF.